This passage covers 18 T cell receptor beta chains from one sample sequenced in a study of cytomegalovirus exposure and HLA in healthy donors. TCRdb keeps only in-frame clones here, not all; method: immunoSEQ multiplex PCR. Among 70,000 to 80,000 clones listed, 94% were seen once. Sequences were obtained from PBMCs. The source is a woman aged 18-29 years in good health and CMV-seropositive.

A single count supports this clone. CDR3 residues: CASTAGLSGEQYF. Written as DNA, the CDR3 is TGTGCCAGCACTGCGGGGTTATCAGGCGAGCAGTACTTC. The chain links TRBV2 to TRBJ2-7; weak D call: TRBD2 (6 bases). In germline, CDR1 is SNHLY, CDR2 FYNNEI. Trimming left V 7 bases short and J 6 bases short, with 16 bases between. CDR3 length equals 13 residues. Full variable domain (remainder filled in from reference TRBV2 and TRBJ2-7): EPEVTQTPSHQVTQMGQEVILRCVPISNHLYFYWYRQILGQKVEFLVSFYNNEISEKSEIFDDQFSVERPDGSNFTLKIRSTKLEDSAMYFCASTAGLSGEQYFGPGTRLTVT.

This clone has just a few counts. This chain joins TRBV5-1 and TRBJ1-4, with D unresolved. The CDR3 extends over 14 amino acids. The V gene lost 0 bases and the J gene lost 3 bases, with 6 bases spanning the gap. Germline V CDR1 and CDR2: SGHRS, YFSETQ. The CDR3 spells CASSLDTPNEKLFF. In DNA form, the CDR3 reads TGCGCCAGCAGCTTGGACACCCCTAATGAAAAACTGTTTTTT.

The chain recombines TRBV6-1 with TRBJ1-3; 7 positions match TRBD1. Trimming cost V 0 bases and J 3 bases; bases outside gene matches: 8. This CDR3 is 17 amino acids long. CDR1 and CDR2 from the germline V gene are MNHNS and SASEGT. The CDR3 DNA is TGTGCCAGCAGTGAAGCGCTTCAGAGGGACAGTGGAAACACCATATATTTT. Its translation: CASSEALQRDSGNTIYF.

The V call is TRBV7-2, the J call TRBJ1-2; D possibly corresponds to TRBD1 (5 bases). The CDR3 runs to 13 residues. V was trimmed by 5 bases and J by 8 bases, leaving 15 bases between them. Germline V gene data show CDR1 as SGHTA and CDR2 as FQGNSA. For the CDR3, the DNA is TGTGCCAGCAGCGGAGGGGTTGGGGACGGCTACACCTTC. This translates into CASSGGVGDGYTF.

The CDR3 nucleotides are TGCGCCAGCAGCTACAGGGGCGGGACCTACGAGCAGTACTTC. Translated, it gives CASSYRGGTYEQYF. The chain carries TRBV5-1 and TRBJ2-7; D perhaps matches TRBD1 (7 bases). Germline CDR1 SGHRS, CDR2 YFSETQ. The CDR3 runs 14 residues. V was pared by 3 bases and J by 2 bases, with 12 bases between.

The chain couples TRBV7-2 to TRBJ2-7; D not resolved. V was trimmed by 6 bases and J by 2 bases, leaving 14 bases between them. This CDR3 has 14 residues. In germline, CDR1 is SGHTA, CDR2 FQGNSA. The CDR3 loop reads CASSFSLAPYEQYF. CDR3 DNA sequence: TGTGCCAGCAGTTTTAGCTTGGCCCCCTACGAGCAGTACTTC.

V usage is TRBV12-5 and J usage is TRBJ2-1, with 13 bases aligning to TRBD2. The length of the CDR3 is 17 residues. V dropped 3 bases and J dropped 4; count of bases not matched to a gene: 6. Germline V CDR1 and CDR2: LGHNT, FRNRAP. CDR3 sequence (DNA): TGTGCTAGTGGTTTCACACGGACTAGCGGGAGATACAATGAGCAGTTCTTC. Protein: CASGFTRTSGRYNEQFF.

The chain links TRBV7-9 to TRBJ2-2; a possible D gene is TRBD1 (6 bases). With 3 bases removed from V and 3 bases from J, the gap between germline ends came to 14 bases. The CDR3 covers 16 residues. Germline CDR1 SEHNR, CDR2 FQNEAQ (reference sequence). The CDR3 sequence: CASSLGAGGDTGELFF. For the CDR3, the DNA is TGTGCCAGCAGCTTGGGTGCTGGGGGCGACACCGGGGAGCTGTTTTTT. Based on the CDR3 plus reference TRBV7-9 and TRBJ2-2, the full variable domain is DTGVSQNPRHKITKRGQNVTFRCDPISEHNRLYWYRQTLGQGPEFLTYFQNEAQLEKSRLLSDRFSAERPKGSFSTLEIQRTEQGDSAMYLCASSLGAGGDTGELFFGEGSRLTVL.

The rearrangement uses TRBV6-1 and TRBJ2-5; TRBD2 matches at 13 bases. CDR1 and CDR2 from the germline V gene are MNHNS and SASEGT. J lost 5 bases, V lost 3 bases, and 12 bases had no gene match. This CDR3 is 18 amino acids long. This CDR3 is CASSDPGTSGVLGETQYF. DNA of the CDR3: TGTGCCAGCAGTGACCCCGGGACTAGCGGGGTTTTAGGGGAGACCCAGTACTTC.

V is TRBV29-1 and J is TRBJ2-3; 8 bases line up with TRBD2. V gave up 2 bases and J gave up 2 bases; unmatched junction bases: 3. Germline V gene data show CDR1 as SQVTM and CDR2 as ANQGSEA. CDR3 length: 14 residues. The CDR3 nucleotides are TGCAGCGTTGAATCAGCGGGAGTCACAGATACGCAGTATTTT. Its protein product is CSVESAGVTDTQYF.

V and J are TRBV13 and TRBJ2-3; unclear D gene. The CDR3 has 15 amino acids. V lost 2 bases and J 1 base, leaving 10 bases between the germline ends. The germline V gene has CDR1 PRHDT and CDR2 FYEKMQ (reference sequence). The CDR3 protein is CASSLSGQGTDTQYF. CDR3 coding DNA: TGTGCCAGCAGCTTATCTGGCCAGGGCACAGATACGCAGTATTTT.

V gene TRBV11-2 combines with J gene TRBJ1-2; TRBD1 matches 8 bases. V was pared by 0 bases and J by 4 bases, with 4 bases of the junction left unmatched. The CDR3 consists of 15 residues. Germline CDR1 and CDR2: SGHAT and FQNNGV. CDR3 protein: CASSLDHQGAYGYTF. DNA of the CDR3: TGTGCCAGCAGCTTAGATCATCAGGGGGCCTATGGCTACACCTTC.

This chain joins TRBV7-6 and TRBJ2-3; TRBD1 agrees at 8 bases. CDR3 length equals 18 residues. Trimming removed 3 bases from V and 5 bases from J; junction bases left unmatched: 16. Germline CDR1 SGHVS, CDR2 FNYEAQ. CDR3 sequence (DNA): TGTGCCAGCAGCTTCGAGACAGGGGTCTTTACGATCGAAGATACGCAGTATTTT. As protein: CASSFETGVFTIEDTQYF.

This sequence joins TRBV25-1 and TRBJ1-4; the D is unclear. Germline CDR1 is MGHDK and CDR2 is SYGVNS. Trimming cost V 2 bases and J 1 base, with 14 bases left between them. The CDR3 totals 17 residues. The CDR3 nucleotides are TGTGCCAGCAGTGAACCACCAGGAGGCGGAACTAATGAAAAACTGTTTTTT. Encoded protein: CASSEPPGGGTNEKLFF.

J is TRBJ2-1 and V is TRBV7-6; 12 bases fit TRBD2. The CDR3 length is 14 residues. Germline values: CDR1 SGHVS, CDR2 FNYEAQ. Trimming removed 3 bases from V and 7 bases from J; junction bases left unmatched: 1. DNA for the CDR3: TGTGCCAGCAGCTTGACTAGCGGGAGAAATGAGCAGTTCTTC. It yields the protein CASSLTSGRNEQFF.

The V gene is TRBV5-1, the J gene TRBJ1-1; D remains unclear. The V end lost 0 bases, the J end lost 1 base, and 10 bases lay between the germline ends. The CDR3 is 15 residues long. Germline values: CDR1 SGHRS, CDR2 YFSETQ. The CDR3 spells CASSLGARGNTEAFF. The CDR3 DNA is TGCGCCAGCAGCTTGGGGGCGCGGGGGAACACTGAAGCTTTCTTT.

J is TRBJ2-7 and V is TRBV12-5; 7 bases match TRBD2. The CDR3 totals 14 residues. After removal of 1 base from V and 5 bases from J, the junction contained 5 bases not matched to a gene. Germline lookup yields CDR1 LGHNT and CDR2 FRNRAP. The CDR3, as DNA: TGTGCTAGTGGTTTGGGGACTAGTGGGGACGAGCAGTACTTC. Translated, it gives CASGLGTSGDEQYF. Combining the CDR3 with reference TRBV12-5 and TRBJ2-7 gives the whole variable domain DARVTQTPRHKVTEMGQEVTMRCQPILGHNTVFWYRQTMMQGLELLAYFRNRAPLDDSGMPKDRFSAEMPDATLATLKIQPSEPRDSAVYFCASGLGTSGDEQYFGPGTRLTVT.

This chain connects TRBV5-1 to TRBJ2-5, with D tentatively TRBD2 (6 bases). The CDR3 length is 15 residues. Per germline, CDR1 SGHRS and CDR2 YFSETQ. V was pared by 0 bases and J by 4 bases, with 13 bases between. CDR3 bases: TGCGCCAGCAGCTTGGCGGCCCTGGGGGGAGAGACCCAGTACTTC. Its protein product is CASSLAALGGETQYF. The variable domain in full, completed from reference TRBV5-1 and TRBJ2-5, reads KAGVTQTPRYLIKTRGQQVTLSCSPISGHRSVSWYQQTPGQGLQFLFEYFSETQRNKGNFPGRFSGRQFSNSRSEMNVSTLELGDSALYLCASSLAALGGETQYFGPGTRLLVL.